The 24 T cell receptor beta chains presented below share a single source sample, sequenced in a study of spatial heterogeneity in lung cancer. Notes on the study in general: Counts of expanded intratumoral alpha and beta TCRs tracked tumor mutation counts.

MiXCR, run by TCRdb on the 5' RACE reads, gives a single entry per CDR3 protein. Among several thousand distinct CDR3 sequences listed, about 3.7% were seen once. Antigen specificity for these receptors is unknown. As for time point: sample taken at primary tumor resection. The specimen was lung tumor tissue, collected at surgery. The receptors derive from a male donor with early-stage non-small cell lung cancer.

This clonotype was counted many times. A much bigger clone sits one base away, suggesting this may be a read error. The chain has TRBV29-1 and TRBJ1-1; 8 bases are shared with TRBD1. Per the germline V gene, CDR1 is SQVTM and CDR2 is ANQGSEA. The CDR3 runs 14 residues. The V gene end was trimmed by 4 bases and the J gene end by 7 bases; junction bases not matched to a gene: 11. Written as DNA, the CDR3 is TGCAGCGTTGGGGGCAGGGGGCAGGTACGTGAAGCTTTCTTT. It yields the protein CSVGGRGQVREAFF.

Sample share makes this clonotype medium-sized (0.01 to 0.1%). CDR3: CSVGGQSSTEAFF. CDR3 bases: TGCAGCGTTGGAGGACAGTCGAGCACTGAAGCTTTCTTT. V usage is TRBV29-1 and J usage is TRBJ1-1; tentatively, D is TRBD1 (6 bases). This CDR3 comprises 13 residues. Germline CDR1 is SQVTM and CDR2 is ANQGSEA. V was cut by 4 bases and J by 4 bases, with 13 bases left in between. Full variable domain (outside the CDR3, taken from reference TRBV29-1 and TRBJ1-1): SAVISQKPSRDICQRGTSLTIQCQVDSQVTMMFWYRQQPGQSLTLIATANQGSEATYESGFVIDKFPISRPNLTFSTLTVSNMSPEDSSIYLCSVGGQSSTEAFFGQGTRLTVV.

This clonotype was counted ten times or more. This chain connects TRBV3-1 to TRBJ1-2; no clear D gene. The CDR3 loop spans 12 amino acids. Trimming cost V 3 bases and J 8 bases, with 10 bases left between them. Germline V lookup: CDR1 LGHDT, CDR2 YNNKEL (reference sequence). The CDR3: CASSQAMRGYTF. The CDR3 nucleotides read TGTGCCAGCAGCCAGGCGATGCGAGGCTACACCTTC.

This clonotype was found many times. At one end, the junction sequence differs from germline, possibly due to a read error. The gene calls are TRBV20-1 and TRBJ2-3; TRBD1 might be the D (7 bases). This CDR3 contains 14 residues. Germline CDR1 is DFQATT and CDR2 is SNEGSKA (reference sequence). The CDR3 protein is CSAIDYSGTAGGNF. CDR3 coding DNA: TGCAGTGCCATAGATTACTCCGGGACAGCAGGGGGGAATTTT.

By proportion, this clonotype is medium-sized. This chain uses TRBV25-1 with TRBJ1-1; D is uncertain. V was trimmed by 2 bases and J by 1 base, leaving 5 bases between them. This CDR3 is 13 amino acids long. CDR1 MGHDK and CDR2 SYGVNS come from the germline V gene. This chain's CDR3 is CASSENQNTEAFF. The CDR3, as DNA: TGTGCCAGCAGTGAAAATCAGAACACTGAAGCTTTCTTT.

This clonotype was observed many times. The chain has TRBV6-5 and TRBJ1-2; D is uncertain. Per germline, CDR1 MNHEY and CDR2 SVGAGI. With 6 bases removed from V and 4 bases from J, the gap between germline ends came to 6 bases. The CDR3 is made up of 11 amino acids. DNA for the CDR3: TGTGCCAGCAGAGACACCTATGGCTACACCTTC. Its translation is CASRDTYGYTF.

Ten or more counts support this clonotype. The chain links TRBV18 to TRBJ1-1, with unresolved D. CDR3 length: 14 amino acids. The V and J ends lost 3 bases and 0 bases respectively, with 8 bases between them. The germline V gene has CDR1 KGHSH and CDR2 LQKENI. For the CDR3, the DNA is TGTGCCAGCTCACCGTCAGTGTTGAACACTGAAGCTTTCTTT. Translating gives CASSPSVLNTEAFF.

This clonotype has at least ten counts. The V call is TRBV10-3, the J call TRBJ1-2; 12 nucleotides match TRBD1. The CDR3 length is 13 residues. Per the germline V gene, CDR1 is ENHRY and CDR2 is SYGVKD. V lost 10 bases and J lost 6; bases outside the gene matches: 6. CDR3 nucleotides: TGTGCCACGAGGGGACAGGGGGCGGATGGCTACACCTTC. This translates into CATRGQGADGYTF.

By share of the sample, this clonotype is medium-sized (0.01 to 0.1%). The genes are TRBV10-3 and TRBJ2-1; D is uncertain. The germline V gene has CDR1 ENHRY and CDR2 SYGVKD. The CDR3 consists of 17 residues. V was shortened by 5 bases and J by 0 bases, with 17 bases between the two germline ends. Here the CDR3 reads CAISPIGSSHSYNEQFF. DNA of the CDR3: TGTGCCATCAGTCCTATAGGTAGTAGCCACTCCTACAATGAGCAGTTCTTC.

This clonotype was counted many times. The chain recombines TRBV9 with TRBJ1-2, with D maybe TRBD1 (6 bases). V was trimmed by 4 bases and J by 4 bases, leaving 20 bases between them. The CDR3 extends over 16 amino acids. The germline V gene has CDR1 SGDLS and CDR2 YYNGEE. The CDR3 loop is CASSPGGAGSAYGYTF. The CDR3 DNA follows: TGTGCCAGCAGCCCCGGGGGGGCAGGGTCGGCCTATGGCTACACCTTC.

This clonotype was seen at least ten times. The chain recombines TRBV11-2 with TRBJ2-1; 10 positions match TRBD2. The germline V gene has CDR1 SGHAT and CDR2 FQNNGV. The CDR3 runs to 16 residues. J lost 6 bases, V lost 5 bases, and 10 bases had no gene match. The CDR3 is CASSIMVLAGTNEQFF. The DNA for the CDR3 is TGTGCCAGCAGCATTATGGTACTAGCGGGAACCAATGAGCAGTTCTTC.

Judged by abundance, this clonotype is medium-sized. This rearrangement joins TRBV12-3 or TRBV12-4 to TRBJ1-5; 7 bases fit TRBD1. After removal of 4 bases from V and 3 bases from J, the junction contained 6 bases not matched to a gene. This CDR3 is built from 15 residues. The CDR3 is CASSYSGQDNQPQHF. The CDR3 DNA sequence: TGTGCCAGCAGTTACTCCGGACAGGACAATCAGCCCCAGCATTTT.

V usage is TRBV5-1 and J usage is TRBJ2-1; TRBD2 matches at 9 bases. With 4 bases clipped from V and 5 bases from J, the junction kept 13 bases outside the gene matches. CDR1 and CDR2 (germline): SGHRS, YFSETQ. The CDR3 consists of 17 residues. The CDR3 sequence is CASSRSPTSGLNNEQFF. The CDR3 nucleotides are TGCGCCAGCAGCCGGAGTCCTACTAGCGGGTTAAACAATGAGCAGTTCTTC. Full variable domain (missing parts from reference TRBV5-1 and TRBJ2-1): KAGVTQTPRYLIKTRGQQVTLSCSPISGHRSVSWYQQTPGQGLQFLFEYFSETQRNKGNFPGRFSGRQFSNSRSEMNVSTLELGDSALYLCASSRSPTSGLNNEQFFGPGTRLTVL.

This clonotype is labeled as medium-sized. This chain connects TRBV10-3 to TRBJ2-7; D not resolved. Germline V lookup: CDR1 ENHRY, CDR2 SYGVKD. CDR3 length: 16 residues. Trimming took 6 bases from V and 0 from J, leaving 18 bases between them. CDR3 DNA: TGTGCCATCAGCCTTTTTTCCGGGTTAAGCTCCTACGAGCAGTACTTC. Translation: CAISLFSGLSSYEQYF.

By sample fraction, this clonotype is medium-sized. This chain uses TRBV20-1 with TRBJ2-5; maybe TRBD2 (6 bases). The germline V and J ends were trimmed by 5 bases and 2 bases, with 18 bases remaining between them. Germline V gene sequence: CDR1 DFQATT, CDR2 SNEGSKA (reference sequence). The CDR3 has 15 amino acids. This CDR3 reads CSAGRLVGRQETQYF. The CDR3 DNA reads as TGCAGTGCTGGAAGACTAGTCGGTAGGCAAGAGACCCAGTACTTC.

By proportion, this clonotype is medium-sized. The chain joins TRBV5-1 to TRBJ1-6; no definite D call. The germline CDR1 and CDR2 sequences are SGHRS and YFSETQ. The CDR3 covers 15 residues. V dropped 4 bases and J dropped 7 bases, with 15 bases sitting between them. In DNA, the CDR3 is TGCGCCAGCAGCCCGGTGGAGGGAGGCAATTCACCCCTCCACTTT. It encodes CASSPVEGGNSPLHF.

This clonotype was picked up many times. The chain is built from TRBV12-3 or TRBV12-4 and TRBJ2-4; D is perhaps TRBD1 (7 bases). V shed 1 base and J shed 1 base, with 11 bases lying between them. The CDR3 has 16 amino acids. The CDR3 DNA reads as TGTGCCAGCAGTTTAGGGCCAGGGGGGGCCAAAAACATTCAGTACTTC. It yields the protein CASSLGPGGAKNIQYF.

This clonotype was counted ten times or more. This chain uses TRBV19 with TRBJ1-4; D not certain. The germline V gene encodes CDR1 LNHDA and CDR2 SQIVND (reference sequence). The CDR3 is 15 amino acids. V lost 5 bases and J lost 1, with 11 bases in between. CDR3 in DNA: TGTGCCAGTAGTCCCGCGGACGGAACTAATGAAAAACTGTTTTTT. Translating it yields CASSPADGTNEKLFF. Looking up the rest from reference TRBV19 and TRBJ1-4 gives the full variable domain: DGGITQSPKYLFRKEGQNVTLSCEQNLNHDAMYWYRQDPGQGLRLIYYSQIVNDFQKGDIAEGYSVSREKKESFPLTVTSAQKNPTAFYLCASSPADGTNEKLFFGSGTQLSVL.

This clonotype was recorded many times. V usage is TRBV20-1 and J usage is TRBJ2-1, with 8 bases fitting TRBD1. There are 13 residues in the CDR3. V was pared by 3 bases and J by 10 bases, with 8 bases of the junction left unmatched. The V gene's germline CDR1 is DFQATT and CDR2 SNEGSKA (reference sequence). The chain's CDR3 is CSASWDGTGEQFF. CDR3 bases: TGCAGTGCTAGTTGGGACGGGACAGGAGAGCAGTTCTTC.

This clonotype was observed many times. The gene calls are TRBV29-1 and TRBJ2-1; TRBD1 might be the D (6 bases). CDR3 size: 11 residues. Germline CDR1 reads SQVTM; CDR2 reads ANQGSEA. The V end lost 7 bases, the J end lost 6 bases, and 10 bases lay between the germline ends. DNA of the CDR3: TGCAGCGGAAAACAGGGCAATGAGCAGTTCTTC. It yields the protein CSGKQGNEQFF.

This clonotype is termed medium-sized (0.01 to 0.1%). This chain joins TRBV20-1 and TRBJ2-1, with 7 bases lining up with TRBD2. Germline V gives CDR1 DFQATT, CDR2 SNEGSKA (reference sequence). This CDR3 is built from 15 residues. Losses at the gene ends were 5 bases for V and 8 bases for J; bases not matched to a gene: 15. The CDR3 is CSAPPLGGSVDEQFF. In DNA, the CDR3 is TGCAGTGCTCCCCCCTTGGGGGGGTCTGTCGATGAGCAGTTCTTC.

This clonotype was recorded many times. The chain couples TRBV7-3 to TRBJ2-1; TRBD1 or TRBD2 may be the D gene (6 bases each). The V end lost 2 bases, the J end lost 10 bases, and 18 bases lay between the germline ends. The CDR3 spans 15 residues. CDR1 is SGHTA and CDR2 is FQGTGA in the germline V gene. The CDR3 loop reads CASSLVLEGGKEQFF. Written as DNA, the CDR3 is TGTGCCAGCAGCTTAGTACTAGAGGGGGGTAAGGAGCAGTTCTTC.

This clonotype was detected a few times. The rearrangement uses TRBV7-9 and TRBJ2-1; no clear D gene. Trimming removed 7 bases at V and 3 bases at J, with 13 bases between. The CDR3 contains 14 residues. Per germline, CDR1 SEHNR and CDR2 FQNEAQ (reference sequence). The CDR3 region is CASMRIEFYNEQFF. In nucleotides, the CDR3 is TGTGCCAGCATGCGGATTGAATTCTACAATGAGCAGTTCTTC.

This clonotype has ten or more counts. The genes are TRBV2 and TRBJ2-1; 7 bases fit TRBD1. Germline trimming cut 8 bases from V and 0 bases from J; bases unmatched to any gene: 4. The CDR3 has 14 residues. CDR1 SNHLY and CDR2 FYNNEI come from the germline V gene. CDR3 protein: CASRTGSSYNEQFF. CDR3 sequence (DNA): TGTGCCAGCCGGACAGGAAGCTCCTACAATGAGCAGTTCTTC.